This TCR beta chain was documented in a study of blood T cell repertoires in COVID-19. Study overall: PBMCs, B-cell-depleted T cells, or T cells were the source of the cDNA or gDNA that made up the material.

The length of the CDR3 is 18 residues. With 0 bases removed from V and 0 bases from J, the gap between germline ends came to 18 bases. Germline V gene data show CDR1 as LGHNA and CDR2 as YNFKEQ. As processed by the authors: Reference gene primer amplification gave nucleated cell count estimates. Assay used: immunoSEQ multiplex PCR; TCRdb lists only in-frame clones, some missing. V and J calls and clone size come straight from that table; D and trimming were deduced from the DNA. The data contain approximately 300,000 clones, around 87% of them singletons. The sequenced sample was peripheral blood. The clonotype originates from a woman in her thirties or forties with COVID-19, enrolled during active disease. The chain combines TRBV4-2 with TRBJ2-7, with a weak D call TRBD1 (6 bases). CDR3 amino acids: CASSQDRLGAGVSYEQYF. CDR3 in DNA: TGTGCCAGCAGCCAAGATAGGTTGGGTGCAGGGGTCTCCTACGAGCAGTACTTC.